Sequencing of this T cell receptor (beta chain) was carried out in a study of control samples from healthy donors and cancer patients. There are 12 residues in the CDR3. V was clipped by 5 bases and J by 8 bases, with 11 bases between them. TCRdb keeps only in-frame clones here, not all; method: immunoSEQ multiplex PCR. This sample has roughly 100,000 clones, with 92% found just once. Sequenced sample: blood. This clonotype was sampled from a woman aged 18-29 years in good health. This rearrangement joins TRBV12-3 or TRBV12-4 to TRBJ2-3; TRBD2 might be the D (5 bases). The CDR3 protein is CASSPPGGTQYF. Written as DNA, the CDR3 is TGTGCCAGCAGTCCCCCCGGAGGTACGCAGTATTTT.